One and the same sample provided the 31 T cell receptor beta chains below, sequenced in a study of T cell repertoires in cytomegalovirus infection. The antigens for these receptors are not known. TCRdb ran MiXCR on the reads and lists one entry per CDR3 protein. This repertoire shows roughly 500,000 distinct CDR3 sequences, about 39% found once; its top ten account for around 45%. The specimen was cultured PBMCs, collected from culture after CMV antigen stimulation. These receptor sequences come from a human donor in good health (CMV status not recorded). Some clones in this sample may be carry-over from other donors' samples.

The chain joins TRBV6-1 to TRBJ1-1; no reliable D call. Germline lookup yields CDR1 MNHNS and CDR2 SASEGT. V lost 7 bases and J 6 bases, leaving 18 bases between the germline ends. CDR3 length: 14 amino acids. The CDR3 is CASMQVGRIPEAFF. The CDR3 region has the DNA TGTGCCAGCATGCAGGTCGGTAGGATCCCTGAAGCTTTCTTT.

The V call is TRBV7-2, the J call TRBJ2-5; no clear D. Trimming took off 5 bases at V and 0 bases at J, with 16 bases between the two ends. Germline V gene sequence: CDR1 SGHTA, CDR2 FQGNSA. CDR3 size: 16 residues. The CDR3 nucleotides read TGTGCCAGCAGCCCAACTGGCGGTGGGAACCAAGAGACCCAGTACTTC. It translates to CASSPTGGGNQETQYF.

The sample holds a few counts of this clonotype. The chain employs TRBV6-2 or TRBV6-3 and TRBJ2-2; D gene unclear. The CDR3 extends over 12 amino acids. Germline V gene lookup returns CDR1 MNHEY and CDR2 SVGEGT. Trimming removed 7 bases at V and 6 bases at J, with 9 bases between. The CDR3 loop is CASTRLSGELFF. The CDR3 nucleotides are TGTGCCAGCACCCGACTCTCCGGGGAGCTGTTTTTT.

This clonotype has a single count. The chain links TRBV7-9 to TRBJ2-5; perhaps TRBD2 as D (6 bases). V lost 6 bases and J lost 7, with 18 bases in between. Germline assignment: CDR1 SEHNR and CDR2 FQNEAQ (reference sequence). CDR3 length: 14 residues. CDR3 in DNA: TGTGCCAGCAGGACCCCGGAGGGCGTGGGGACCCAGTACTTC. It specifies CASRTPEGVGTQYF.

V usage is TRBV11-2 and J usage is TRBJ2-5, with D hard to call. V was clipped by 5 bases and J by 7 bases, with 8 bases between them. Germline loops: CDR1 SGHAT, CDR2 FQNNGV. This CDR3 contains 11 residues. CDR3 nucleotides: TGTGCCAGCAGCCCTGCTCGGACCCAGTACTTC. This sequence encodes CASSPARTQYF.

Of note for this clonotype: The junction and the germline gene differ at one end; a read error may be behind it. V and J are TRBV2 and TRBJ2-1; tentatively, D is TRBD1 (5 bases). This CDR3 has 13 residues. Germline lookup yields CDR1 SNHLY and CDR2 FYNNEI. The CDR3, as DNA: TGTGCCAGCAGTGAATCCAGGGAACGTAAGCTGTGGTTC. Its translation: CASSESRERKLWF.

This clonotype occurred once. Lacking the conserved final phenylalanine or tryptophan, this CDR3 likely reflects a read error. V usage is TRBV14 and J usage is TRBJ2-1; D gene unclear. This CDR3 comprises 15 residues. Germline CDR1 SGHDN, CDR2 FVKESK. The ends were cut back, 3 bases at V and 2 bases at J, with 11 bases in the middle. CDR3 bases: TGTGCCAGCAGCCAGCGTGGCATGACCTACAATGAGCAGTTCTGC. This translates into CASSQRGMTYNEQFC.

This clonotype was seen a handful of times. This rearrangement joins TRBV12-3 or TRBV12-4 to TRBJ2-5; TRBD1 matches at 7 bases. The trim removed 10 bases at V and 0 bases at J, leaving 8 bases unmatched. The CDR3 covers 14 residues. The DNA for the CDR3 is TGTGCCACCCGCCGGGACAGTTACCAAGAGACCCAGTACTTC. Protein: CATRRDSYQETQYF.

The rearrangement links TRBV28 to TRBJ1-1; the D is unclear. Trimming took 6 bases from V and 3 from J, leaving 5 bases between them. CDR3 size: 11 residues. The germline V gene encodes CDR1 MDHEN and CDR2 SYDVKM. CDR3 amino acids: CASRADTEAFF. The CDR3 DNA reads as TGTGCCAGCAGGGCGGACACTGAAGCTTTCTTT.

This clonotype was found once. The V call is TRBV7-3, the J call TRBJ1-6; D is unclear. V was shortened by 0 bases and J by 2 bases, with 2 bases between the two germline ends. From germline, CDR1 is SGHTA and CDR2 FQGTGA. CDR3 length: 14 amino acids. CDR3 nucleotides: TGTGCCAGCAGCTTAACAACCTATAATTCACCCCTCCACTTT. The encoded protein is CASSLTTYNSPLHF.

V gene TRBV7-9 combines with J gene TRBJ2-5; no reliable D call. V lost 6 bases to trimming and J lost 5 bases, with 13 bases between them. Germline V gives CDR1 SEHNR, CDR2 FQNEAQ (reference sequence). The CDR3 length is 13 residues. CDR3 nucleotides: TGTGCCAGCAGTCCCGAGGCCTCTGAGACCCAGTACTTC. Translation gives CASSPEASETQYF.

The V call is TRBV20-1, the J call TRBJ2-1, with 16 bases fitting TRBD2. The junction had 9 bases not matched to a gene; V was cut back by 1 base and J by 0 bases. The CDR3 runs 20 residues. Germline CDR1 reads DFQATT; CDR2 reads SNEGSKA (reference sequence). This CDR3 is CSARATGTSGGVSSYNEQFF. The CDR3 DNA reads as TGCAGTGCTAGAGCCACAGGGACTAGCGGGGGGGTGAGCTCCTACAATGAGCAGTTCTTC.

This clonotype was seen more than once but under ten times. The V gene is TRBV2, the J gene TRBJ2-7; unclear D gene. CDR3 size: 10 residues. CDR1 and CDR2 (germline): SNHLY, FYNNEI. V was cut by 6 bases and J by 2 bases, with 2 bases left in between. The CDR3 DNA follows: TGTGCCAGCAGAACCTACGAGCAGTACTTC. It is translated as CASRTYEQYF.

In its sample, this clonotype was seen a few times. The chain carries TRBV5-6 and TRBJ2-3, with D hard to call. This CDR3 has 13 amino acids. Trimming took off 2 bases at V and 6 bases at J, with 10 bases between the two ends. Germline V lookup: CDR1 SGHDT, CDR2 YYEEEE. The CDR3 coding sequence is TGTGCCAGCAGCTTTGGGCCATGGGATACGCAGTATTTT. Its translation is CASSFGPWDTQYF.

The chain is built from TRBV19 and TRBJ2-5; possible D gene TRBD1, 6 bases. This CDR3 region has 14 residues. V lost 6 bases and J 4 bases, leaving 15 bases between the germline ends. In germline, CDR1 is LNHDA, CDR2 SQIVND (reference sequence). CDR3 nucleotide sequence: TGTGCCAGTAGGAGCACAGGGATCCGAGAGACCCAGTACTTC. Its protein is CASRSTGIRETQYF. Supplemented by reference TRBV19 and TRBJ2-5, the full variable domain reads DGGITQSPKYLFRKEGQNVTLSCEQNLNHDAMYWYRQDPGQGLRLIYYSQIVNDFQKGDIAEGYSVSREKKESFPLTVTSAQKNPTAFYLCASRSTGIRETQYFGPGTRLLVL.

There are a few counts of this clonotype. This rearrangement joins TRBV3-1 to TRBJ2-1, with TRBD2 matching over 7 bases. With V trimmed by 3 bases and J by 10 bases, 3 bases remained unmatched. Germline V gene data show CDR1 as LGHDT and CDR2 as YNNKEL (reference sequence). The CDR3 length is 12 residues. In DNA form, the CDR3 reads TGTGCCAGCAGCCAGGGACTACCCGAGCAGTTCTTC. Translated: CASSQGLPEQFF.

This chain connects TRBV7-9 to TRBJ2-3, with unresolved D. Trimming left V 4 bases short and J 6 bases short, with 29 bases between. The V gene's germline CDR1 is SEHNR and CDR2 FQNEAQ (reference sequence). The CDR3 extends over 19 amino acids. The CDR3 loop is CASSSGRTALPLPGDTQYF. In DNA, the CDR3 is TGTGCCAGCAGCTCCGGACGCACCGCGTTGCCTCTCCCTGGGGATACGCAGTATTTT. Full variable domain (outside the CDR3, taken from reference TRBV7-9 and TRBJ2-3): DTGVSQNPRHKITKRGQNVTFRCDPISEHNRLYWYRQTLGQGPEFLTYFQNEAQLEKSRLLSDRFSAERPKGSFSTLEIQRTEQGDSAMYLCASSSGRTALPLPGDTQYFGPGTRLTVL.

The rearrangement joins TRBV7-6 to TRBJ1-5, with TRBD1 matching over 7 bases. V lost 8 bases and J lost 2; bases outside the gene matches: 9. This CDR3 spans 15 amino acids. Germline-derived CDR1 and CDR2 are SGHVS and FNYEAQ. Here the CDR3 reads CASFTRGPGNQPQHF. The CDR3 DNA reads TGTGCCAGCTTCACTAGGGGGCCGGGCAATCAGCCCCAGCATTTT.

The chain combines TRBV6-2 or TRBV6-3 with TRBJ2-1, with D perhaps matching TRBD1 (5 bases). V lost 5 bases and J 6 bases, leaving 17 bases between the germline ends. The germline V gene encodes CDR1 MNHEY and CDR2 SVGEGT. CDR3 size: 15 residues. The CDR3 protein is CASSQGARATNEQFF. CDR3 sequence (DNA): TGTGCCAGCAGTCAAGGGGCTAGGGCGACCAATGAGCAGTTCTTC.

V gene TRBV4-2 combines with J gene TRBJ1-4; 7 positions match TRBD1. The CDR3 is 16 amino acids. The V and J ends lost 1 base and 4 bases, in that order; junction bases with no gene match: 6. Germline V CDR1 and CDR2: LGHNA, YNFKEQ. The CDR3 region has the DNA TGTGCCAGCAGCCAAGGGGGAAACAGGGGTAATGAAAAACTGTTTTTT. It encodes CASSQGGNRGNEKLFF.

The gene calls are TRBV7-6 and TRBJ2-1, with a weak D call TRBD1 (6 bases). CDR1 is SGHVS, CDR2 FNYEAQ, per germline. This CDR3 is 16 amino acids long. Trimming removed 0 bases from V and 6 bases from J, with 15 bases in between. This chain's CDR3 is CASSLAIGTKGNEQFF. The DNA of the CDR3 is TGTGCCAGCAGCTTAGCAATTGGGACAAAGGGCAATGAGCAGTTCTTC.

This clonotype was recorded a few times. The chain combines TRBV4-1 with TRBJ2-7; maybe TRBD2 (6 bases). This CDR3 has 15 residues. Per germline, CDR1 MGHRA and CDR2 YSYEKL. Trimming removed 2 bases from V and 0 bases from J, with 11 bases in between. The CDR3: CASSQFRGSSYEQYF. The CDR3 nucleotides are TGCGCCAGCAGCCAATTTCGGGGGAGCTCCTACGAGCAGTACTTC.

This rearrangement joins TRBV10-3 to TRBJ2-5; 10 bases align to TRBD2. The V gene's germline CDR1 is ENHRY and CDR2 SYGVKD. The CDR3 consists of 16 residues. Unmatched junction bases numbered 12, after V lost 6 bases and J lost 5 bases. CDR3 sequence reads: CAISIAGGPVGETQYF. The CDR3, as DNA: TGTGCCATCAGCATAGCGGGGGGTCCGGTGGGGGAGACCCAGTACTTC.

This clonotype was recorded a few times. V is TRBV7-2 and J is TRBJ1-1, with 7 bases lining up with TRBD1. Per the germline V gene, CDR1 is SGHTA and CDR2 is FQGNSA. After removal of 2 bases from V and 5 bases from J, the junction contained 20 bases not matched to a gene. This CDR3 contains 19 residues. CDR3 residues: CASSLTPIPRQGDETEAFF. The CDR3 DNA sequence: TGTGCCAGCAGCTTAACCCCTATCCCGAGACAGGGAGATGAGACTGAAGCTTTCTTT.

The rearrangement links TRBV7-2 to TRBJ2-1; D remains unclear. Germline V CDR1 and CDR2: SGHTA, FQGNSA. Trimming cost V 2 bases and J 9 bases, with 17 bases left between them. This CDR3 is 15 amino acids long. The CDR3: CASSLILASGGEQFF. The CDR3 nucleotides are TGTGCCAGCAGCTTAATTTTGGCCTCGGGTGGTGAGCAGTTCTTC. Together with reference TRBV7-2 and TRBJ2-1, the CDR3 gives the full variable domain: GAGVSQSPSNKVTEKGKDVELRCDPISGHTALYWYRQSLGQGLEFLIYFQGNSAPDKSGLPSDRFSAERTGGSVSTLTIQRTQQEDSAVYLCASSLILASGGEQFFGPGTRLTVL.

This clonotype was picked up a small number of times. The chain joins TRBV7-6 to TRBJ1-1, with a tentative D call TRBD1 (5 bases). V was trimmed by 2 bases and J by 0 bases, leaving 10 bases between them. The CDR3 is made up of 15 amino acids. Germline values: CDR1 SGHVS, CDR2 FNYEAQ. The CDR3 loop reads CASSLRGTVNTEAFF. In nucleotides, the CDR3 is TGTGCCAGCAGCTTACGGGGGACGGTGAACACTGAAGCTTTCTTT.

This clonotype was seen once. The CDR3 loop is CASSSSGGSGANVLTF. CDR3 sequence (DNA): TGTGCCAGCAGCTCTAGCGGGGGCTCTGGGGCCAACGTCCTGACTTTC. The rearrangement joins TRBV7-2 to TRBJ2-6, with TRBD2 identical over 10 bases. V trimming: 4 bases; J trimming: 0 bases; junction bases outside the gene matches: 0. Germline V gene sequence: CDR1 SGHTA, CDR2 FQGNSA. This CDR3 has 16 residues. Filled out from reference TRBV7-2 and TRBJ2-6, the complete variable domain reads GAGVSQSPSNKVTEKGKDVELRCDPISGHTALYWYRQSLGQGLEFLIYFQGNSAPDKSGLPSDRFSAERTGGSVSTLTIQRTQQEDSAVYLCASSSSGGSGANVLTFGAGSRLTVL.

This clonotype was seen more than once but under ten times. The rearrangement uses TRBV7-8 and TRBJ1-2; weak D call: TRBD1 (5 bases). Looked up from germline, CDR1 is SGHVS and CDR2 is FQNEAQ. There are 16 residues in the CDR3. V was clipped by 1 base and J by 4 bases, with 16 bases between them. The CDR3 loop reads CASSLGRGRGSYGYTF. CDR3 coding DNA: TGTGCCAGCAGCTTAGGTCGTGGAAGGGGCTCCTATGGCTACACCTTC.

This clonotype has ten or more counts. The chain recombines TRBV4-2 with TRBJ2-1; 8 positions agree with TRBD2. V lost 0 bases to trimming and J lost 8 bases; unmatched junction nucleotides: 9. CDR1 is LGHNA, CDR2 YNFKEQ, per germline. The CDR3 sequence is 16 residues long. CDR3 sequence (DNA): TGTGCCAGCAGCCAAGATGGTCTGGCGGGAGGCCATGAGCAGTTCTTC. It codes for CASSQDGLAGGHEQFF.

J is TRBJ2-3 and V is TRBV28; 12 nucleotides agree with TRBD2. The CDR3 covers 17 residues. V was clipped by 8 bases and J by 0 bases; unmatched bases: 9. The germline gives CDR1 MDHEN, CDR2 SYDVKM. CDR3 DNA sequence: TGTGCCAGCCCCCCGCCGGGACTAGCGGGTAGCACAGATACGCAGTATTTT. Protein: CASPPPGLAGSTDTQYF.

The chain carries TRBV12-3 or TRBV12-4 and TRBJ2-3, with 12 bases identical to TRBD2. The CDR3 length is 16 residues. After removal of 4 bases from V and 2 bases from J, the junction contained 4 bases not matched to a gene. The CDR3 region is CASSSGLAGLTDTQYF. The CDR3 DNA reads TGTGCCAGCAGTTCCGGACTAGCGGGACTCACAGATACGCAGTATTTT.